Listed below are T cell receptor beta chains from one sample, sequenced in a study of blood T cells in healthy people across ages. TCRdb ran MiXCR on the 5' RACE reads and lists one entry per CDR3 protein. The sample yields about a million distinct CDR3 sequences, around 48% seen once. The sequenced sample consisted of blood. These TCRs come from a man aged 30 to 45 in good health. The CDR3 runs from the conserved cysteine through the conserved F or W. The D gene is left open where the match is weak.

v_call: TRBV7-9
d_call: NA
cdr3_aa: CASSRTTGLETQYF

v_call: TRBV24-1
d_call: NA
cdr3_aa: CATSVRNEPGNAIYF

v_call: TRBV9
d_call: TRBD1
cdr3_aa: CASSVVGQGAYNEQFF

v_call: TRBV12-3/TRBV12-4
d_call: NA
cdr3_aa: CASTVFPRDYGYTF

v_call: TRBV4-3
d_call: NA
cdr3_aa: CASSQDRVLGEEKLFF

v_call: TRBV20-1
d_call: NA
cdr3_aa: CSARDEGRSSGANVLTF

v_call: TRBV6-2/TRBV6-3
d_call: NA
cdr3_aa: CASSYLGTNTGELFF

v_call: TRBV5-1
d_call: NA
cdr3_aa: CASRLDAPGNEKLFF

v_call: TRBV4-2
d_call: TRBD2
cdr3_aa: CASSQAGGNAKNIQYF

v_call: TRBV7-2
d_call: TRBD1
cdr3_aa: CASSPDRGKQFF

v_call: TRBV4-3
d_call: NA
cdr3_aa: CASSQDHTGAGQETQYF

v_call: TRBV12-3/TRBV12-4
d_call: TRBD2
cdr3_aa: CASSHGTRGGDTQYF

v_call: TRBV6-2/TRBV6-3
d_call: NA
cdr3_aa: CASIQAGAHQETQYF

v_call: TRBV11-3
d_call: TRBD1
cdr3_aa: CASSLDLRDSGYNEQFF

v_call: TRBV5-1
d_call: NA
cdr3_aa: CASSLHLTASYEQYF

v_call: TRBV28
d_call: NA
cdr3_aa: CASMREMNTEAFF

v_call: TRBV11-3
d_call: TRBD1
cdr3_aa: CASSDPGGYNEQFF

v_call: TRBV12-3/TRBV12-4
d_call: NA
cdr3_aa: CASRNPWDNEQFF

v_call: TRBV6-5
d_call: TRBD1
cdr3_aa: CASSYSGQGVTYEQYF

v_call: TRBV12-3/TRBV12-4
d_call: TRBD2
cdr3_aa: CASSRSSGGTYNEQFF

v_call: TRBV11-3
d_call: NA
cdr3_aa: CASSRGHSGDTQYF

v_call: TRBV6-5
d_call: TRBD1
cdr3_aa: CASSYGQGSHNSPLHF

v_call: TRBV7-8
d_call: NA
cdr3_aa: CASSFMGAWSIQYF

v_call: TRBV7-2
d_call: NA
cdr3_aa: CASSLTSVLTGNQPQHF

v_call: TRBV5-5
d_call: NA
cdr3_aa: CASNSERGYPYEQYF

v_call: TRBV5-5
d_call: TRBD2
cdr3_aa: CASSLFTRTSGDETQYF

v_call: TRBV7-2
d_call: NA
cdr3_aa: CASSLGRDGEQYF

v_call: TRBV13
d_call: TRBD1
cdr3_aa: CASSSTGDYNEQFF

v_call: TRBV28
d_call: TRBD2
cdr3_aa: CASSPETSGGYEQYF

v_call: TRBV7-9
d_call: NA
cdr3_aa: CASSPSGTTGELFF

v_call: TRBV6-6
d_call: NA
cdr3_aa: CASGYNEQFF

v_call: TRBV30
d_call: NA
cdr3_aa: CAWSITRGLGTDTQYF

v_call: TRBV2
d_call: NA
cdr3_aa: CASSDARGYPPGELFF

v_call: TRBV3-1
d_call: NA
cdr3_aa: CASSQVDWVDYTF

v_call: TRBV5-1
d_call: NA
cdr3_aa: CASSLAGPTDTQYF

v_call: TRBV4-1
d_call: NA
cdr3_aa: CASSQNAGSTEAFF

v_call: TRBV18
d_call: NA
cdr3_aa: CASSPEGYKQYF

v_call: TRBV7-2
d_call: NA
cdr3_aa: CASSLAGVTHEQYF

v_call: TRBV4-2
d_call: NA
cdr3_aa: CASSQEKGLDEQFF

v_call: TRBV7-2
d_call: NA
cdr3_aa: CASSPTHRDTQYF

v_call: TRBV5-1
d_call: NA
cdr3_aa: CASVRDTNYNEQFF

v_call: TRBV29-1
d_call: NA
cdr3_aa: CSVVLPHEQFF